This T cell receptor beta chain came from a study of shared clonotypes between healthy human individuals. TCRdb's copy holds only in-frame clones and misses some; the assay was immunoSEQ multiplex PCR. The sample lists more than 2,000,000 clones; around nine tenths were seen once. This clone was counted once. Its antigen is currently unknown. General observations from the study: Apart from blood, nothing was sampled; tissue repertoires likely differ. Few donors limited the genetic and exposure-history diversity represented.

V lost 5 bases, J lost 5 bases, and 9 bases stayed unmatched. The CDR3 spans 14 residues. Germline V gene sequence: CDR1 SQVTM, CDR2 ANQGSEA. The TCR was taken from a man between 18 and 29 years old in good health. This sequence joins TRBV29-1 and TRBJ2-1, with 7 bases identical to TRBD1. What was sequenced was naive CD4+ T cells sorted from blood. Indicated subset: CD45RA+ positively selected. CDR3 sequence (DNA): TGCAGCGTTTTACAGGGGAGTTGGGACAATGAGCAGTTCTTC. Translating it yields CSVLQGSWDNEQFF.